These 14 T cell receptor beta chains were all obtained from the same sample, sequenced in a study of long-term antiretroviral therapy in people with HIV. With survey level as its setting, the immunoSEQ assay was v3.0. The data were produced by immunoSEQ multiplex PCR, yet TCRdb's version contains in-frame clones alone and is incomplete. This table holds 30,000 or so clones, 65% to 75% found once. The material was unsorted PBMCs, obtained 3 years after starting antiretroviral therapy. The origin of the receptors is a man in his forties or fifties with HIV.

This clone was counted a few times. V is TRBV7-9 and J is TRBJ1-1; D not certain. V dropped 1 base and J dropped 4 bases, with 1 base sitting between them. This CDR3 is built from 11 residues. Germline CDR1 SEHNR, CDR2 FQNEAQ (reference sequence). The DNA for the CDR3 is TGTGCCAGCAGCTTAGGCACTGAAGCTTTCTTT. Its protein product is CASSLGTEAFF.

V is TRBV5-6 and J is TRBJ2-1, with 9 bases matching TRBD2. Germline V lookup: CDR1 SGHDT, CDR2 YYEEEE. V trimming: 4 bases; J trimming: 7 bases; junction bases outside the gene matches: 9. This CDR3 region has 15 residues. The CDR3, as DNA: TGTGCCAGCAGCCCCCCTAGCGGGACGAGGAATGAGCAGTTCTTC. The encoded protein is CASSPPSGTRNEQFF.

This clone was seen only once. The V and J genes are TRBV7-2 and TRBJ1-3; 7 bases align to TRBD1. Looked up from germline, CDR1 is SGHTA and CDR2 is FQGNSA. With 5 bases clipped from V and 4 bases from J, the junction kept 8 bases outside the gene matches. The CDR3 loop spans 15 amino acids. CDR3 coding DNA: TGTGCCAGCAGCCGAACGGGACAGAGGGGAAACACCATATATTTT. Translating it yields CASSRTGQRGNTIYF.

This clone showed up just once. The V and J genes are TRBV28 and TRBJ2-7, with 11 bases fitting TRBD1. This CDR3 is 19 amino acids long. Germline loops: CDR1 MDHEN, CDR2 SYDVKM. Trimming removed 5 bases from V and 12 bases from J; junction bases left unmatched: 27. Written as DNA, the CDR3 is TGTGCCAGCAGTGGAACGGACAGGGGGCGCGGGCGGGGGGGCCTAGTGAGGTACTTC. Translating it yields CASSGTDRGRGRGGLVRYF.

The rearrangement links TRBV6-1 to TRBJ1-3; D is uncertain. Per the germline V gene, CDR1 is MNHNS and CDR2 is SASEGT. The CDR3 loop spans 16 amino acids. Trimming shortened V by 0 bases and J by 0 bases, and 9 bases separated the two germline ends. In nucleotides, the CDR3 is TGTGCCAGCAGTGAAGCGCGTGGACTCTCTGGAAACACCATATATTTT. Amino acids: CASSEARGLSGNTIYF.

This rearrangement joins TRBV7-9 to TRBJ2-7; D gene uncertain. The germline V gene has CDR1 SEHNR and CDR2 FQNEAQ (reference sequence). V lost 1 base and J lost 6, with 10 bases in between. This CDR3 region has 13 residues. The CDR3 region has the DNA TGTGCCAGCAGCTTAGGTCTGACCTCCGAGCAGTACTTC. This sequence encodes CASSLGLTSEQYF.

The DNA of the CDR3 is TGTGCCAGCAGCTTATATAGACTAGTGAATAAAGATACGCAGTATTTT. This codes for CASSLYRLVNKDTQYF. The V gene is TRBV7-2, the J gene TRBJ2-3; TRBD2 is a possible D gene (6 bases). Per the germline V gene, CDR1 is SGHTA and CDR2 is FQGNSA. The CDR3 contains 16 residues. Trimming took off 2 bases at V and 5 bases at J, with 17 bases between the two ends.

This clone has a handful of counts. The rearrangement links TRBV5-1 to TRBJ2-6, with D possibly matching TRBD2 (7 bases). Germline V gives CDR1 SGHRS, CDR2 YFSETQ. V lost 4 bases to trimming and J lost 6 bases, with 14 bases between them. The CDR3 loop spans 15 amino acids. CDR3 protein: CASSQRGGTANVLTF. The CDR3 DNA reads TGCGCCAGCAGCCAGAGGGGGGGGACGGCCAACGTCCTGACTTTC.

The chain is built from TRBV2 and TRBJ1-4; weak D call: TRBD1 (6 bases). There are 15 residues in the CDR3. The V end lost 6 bases, the J end lost 3 bases, and 14 bases lay between the germline ends. Germline V CDR1 and CDR2: SNHLY, FYNNEI. Here the CDR3 reads CASSQTGMANEKLFF. CDR3 nucleotides: TGTGCCAGCAGCCAAACAGGGATGGCTAATGAAAAACTGTTTTTT.

This clone was found a few times. This chain connects TRBV29-1 to TRBJ1-2, with D unclear. This CDR3 is built from 11 residues. V was trimmed by 5 bases and J by 1 base, leaving 5 bases between them. From germline, CDR1 is SQVTM and CDR2 ANQGSEA. CDR3 amino acids: CSVHGNYGYTF. The CDR3 nucleotides are TGCAGCGTTCACGGTAACTATGGCTACACCTTC.

This chain connects TRBV18 to TRBJ2-7, with 12 bases fitting TRBD2. V was pared by 3 bases and J by 4 bases, with 4 bases of the junction left unmatched. CDR1 is KGHSH and CDR2 is LQKENI in the germline V gene. The CDR3 has 15 residues. CDR3: CASSPTSGGRYEQYF. The CDR3 DNA reads as TGTGCCAGCTCACCCACTAGCGGGGGGAGATACGAGCAGTACTTC.

This rearrangement joins TRBV29-1 to TRBJ2-3; D not resolved. CDR1 and CDR2 (germline): SQVTM, ANQGSEA. V was shortened by 6 bases and J by 0 bases, with 7 bases between the two germline ends. The CDR3 runs to 12 residues. CDR3 sequence reads: CSVDTSTDTQYF. CDR3 bases: TGCAGCGTCGACACTAGCACAGATACGCAGTATTTT.

The J gene is TRBJ2-7, the V gene TRBV27; 9 nucleotides agree with TRBD1. The J segment lost 3 bases and the V segment lost 5 bases, leaving 5 bases of the junction unmatched. The CDR3 has 14 amino acids. Germline CDR1 reads MNHEY; CDR2 reads SMNVEV (reference sequence). In nucleotides, the CDR3 is TGTGCCAGCAGTCGGTGGACAGGGGACTACGAGCAGTACTTC. It is translated as CASSRWTGDYEQYF.

The CDR3 DNA sequence: TGTGCCAGCAGCCCGGGACTAACGCCTGAGCAGTTCTTC. Translating it yields CASSPGLTPEQFF. V gene TRBV21-1 combines with J gene TRBJ2-1; the table's D call of TRBD2 was not tested on the DNA. TRBV21-1 is noted as a pseudogene. The CDR3 has 13 residues.